This T cell receptor (beta chain) was identified during a study of blood T cell repertoires in COVID-19. Across the study: The cDNA or gDNA used as material had been derived from T cells, B-cell-depleted T cells, or PBMCs.

Sequenced by immunoSEQ multiplex PCR; TCRdb stores in-frame clones only, minus some. The sample has hundreds of thousands of clones; approximately 86% are singletons. All enrollees were roughly 18 to 95 years old and from roughly 22 US areas. Self-reported history from a screening survey and questionnaire set each donor's cohort. Among Cohort 3 donors, those recovered had two negative PCRs, clearance, or symptom resolution. Specimen: PBMCs or T cells enriched from blood (not recorded which). This clonotype originated in an older woman who had recovered from COVID-19.

The CDR3 region is CSVTQGRKGTEAFF. DNA for the CDR3: TGCAGCGTCACACAGGGGCGGAAGGGCACTGAAGCTTTCTTT. V gene TRBV29-1 combines with J gene TRBJ1-1; 7 nucleotides match TRBD1. The germline gives CDR1 SQVTM, CDR2 ANQGSEA. V was pared by 6 bases and J by 4 bases, with 11 bases of the junction left unmatched. This CDR3 comprises 14 residues.